This T cell receptor (beta chain) was documented in a study of vaccination effects on CD4 cells after COVID-19. For the study at large: Post-vaccine sample collection fell at a median of 72 days after the second dose. Regarding the study as a whole: Marked clonal contraction of infection- and vaccine-induced clones was seen late after vaccination.

A remark on this clone: The antigen is undetermined.

Sequencing was performed with immunoSEQ multiplex PCR; in TCRdb, only in-frame clones are kept and a portion is missing. The table shows tens of thousands of clones, with roughly 73% occurring only once. Germline V gene sequence: CDR1 SGHVT, CDR2 SQSDAQ. After removal of 5 bases from V and 4 bases from J, the junction contained 12 bases not matched to a gene. The CDR3 is 17 residues long. Within the ViraFEST assay, antigen-specific CD4+ T cells underwent expansion with viral peptide pools prior to sequencing. It was after around 10 days of culture that CD4+ T cells were isolated. The vaccine given was either BNT162b2 or mRNA-1273, in two doses. The healthy vaccine recipients, who had no prior SARS-CoV-2 infection, showed negative nucleocapsid antibodies.

The receptor was derived from a human donor who received a COVID-19 vaccine. V is TRBV7-4 and J is TRBJ2-7; 12 bases are a match to TRBD2. Specimen: CD4+ T cells from PBMCs cultured with HCoV-229E spike peptides, collected after COVID-19 vaccination. The CDR3 is CASSTELAGGVNYEQYV. The CDR3 nucleotides are TGTGCCAGCAGCACGGAACTAGCGGGGGGTGTGAATTACGAGCAGTACGTC.